These 20 T cell receptor beta chains came from one sample sequenced in a study of T cell changes during pregnancy in multiple sclerosis. Clones were sequenced by immunoSEQ multiplex PCR, and TCRdb holds only the in-frame ones, with some missing. The sample holds 100,000 or so clones, around 92% seen once. This specimen was peripheral blood, taken in the second trimester of pregnancy. The receptors were sampled from a female donor with multiple sclerosis, enrolled in a pregnancy study.

The chain links TRBV29-1 to TRBJ2-5, with D uncertain. The CDR3 contains 10 residues. V lost 6 bases and J lost 5, with 7 bases in between. CDR1 is SQVTM and CDR2 is ANQGSEA in the germline V gene. The CDR3 here is CSVKRETQYF. The CDR3, as DNA: TGCAGCGTGAAGCGTGAGACCCAGTACTTC.

This clone occurred once. The rearrangement uses TRBV2 and TRBJ2-1; 12 bases are a match to TRBD1. The germline V gene encodes CDR1 SNHLY and CDR2 FYNNEI. This CDR3 spans 12 amino acids. CDR3 bases: TGTGTCACCGGGACAGGGGGCCATGAGCAGTTCTTC. As protein: CVTGTGGHEQFF.

In DNA form, the CDR3 reads TGTGCCAGCGGAGCGCGTACTAGCGGGAGTACAGATACGCAGTATTTT. Amino acids: CASGARTSGSTDTQYF. This chain uses TRBV2 with TRBJ2-3; 11 positions match TRBD2. The J segment lost 3 bases and the V segment lost 8 bases, leaving 10 bases of the junction unmatched. This CDR3 is 16 amino acids long. The germline gives CDR1 SNHLY, CDR2 FYNNEI.

This chain uses TRBV9 with TRBJ1-1; TRBD1 agrees at 9 bases. Germline CDR1 reads SGDLS; CDR2 reads YYNGEE. V trimming: 0 bases; J trimming: 1 base; junction bases outside the gene matches: 4. The CDR3 runs to 16 residues. CDR3 region: CASSVGDRVGNTEAFF. The CDR3 nucleotides are TGTGCCAGCAGCGTAGGGGACAGGGTAGGGAACACTGAAGCTTTCTTT.

V gene TRBV28 combines with J gene TRBJ1-2, with 8 positions matching TRBD1. The junction had 9 bases not matched to a gene; V was cut back by 7 bases and J by 8 bases. The germline CDR1 and CDR2 sequences are MDHEN and SYDVKM. CDR3 size: 13 residues. The DNA for the CDR3 is TGTGCCAGCAACCTACAGGGGGTTGAGGGCTACACCTTC. Amino acids: CASNLQGVEGYTF.

The chain has TRBV13 and TRBJ2-1; 14 bases map to TRBD2. Trimming removed 5 bases from V and 9 bases from J; junction bases left unmatched: 6. The CDR3 covers 15 residues. Germline loops: CDR1 PRHDT, CDR2 FYEKMQ (reference sequence). This CDR3 is CASSRGTSGRGEQFF. CDR3 DNA sequence: TGTGCCAGCAGCCGTGGGACTAGCGGGAGAGGTGAGCAGTTCTTC.

The chain joins TRBV6-6 to TRBJ2-5, with D perhaps matching TRBD2 (6 bases). Per germline, CDR1 MNHNY and CDR2 SVGAGI (reference sequence). Deletions cut 0 bases from V and 5 bases from J, with 16 bases between. The CDR3 spans 16 residues. CDR3 bases: TGTGCCAGCAGTTACTCTCCTACGGGAGTAGGGGAGACCCAGTACTTC. Protein sequence: CASSYSPTGVGETQYF.

The CDR3 here is CSVTRAYNEQFF. The CDR3 bases are TGCAGCGTTACTAGAGCTTACAATGAGCAGTTCTTC. The chain employs TRBV29-1 and TRBJ2-1; a possible D gene is TRBD2 (5 bases). Per the germline V gene, CDR1 is SQVTM and CDR2 is ANQGSEA. V lost 5 bases to trimming and J lost 4 bases, with 9 bases between them. CDR3 size: 12 residues.

This clone occurred once. CDR3 in DNA: TGTGCCAGCATTCCACCGGGACAGGGAGGGTCCGAGCAGTACTTC. Protein: CASIPPGQGGSEQYF. The genes are TRBV28 and TRBJ2-7; 9 nucleotides match TRBD1. The germline CDR1 and CDR2 sequences are MDHEN and SYDVKM. The CDR3 length is 15 residues. The trim removed 7 bases at V and 6 bases at J, leaving 13 bases unmatched.

CDR3: CASSAQGPGGGTEAFF. CDR3 coding DNA: TGTGCCAGCAGTGCCCAGGGTCCGGGGGGGGGCACTGAAGCTTTCTTT. The chain carries TRBV28 and TRBJ1-1; possibly TRBD1 for D (5 bases). CDR3 size: 16 residues. CDR1 is MDHEN and CDR2 is SYDVKM in the germline V gene. The V end lost 5 bases, the J end lost 4 bases, and 20 bases lay between the germline ends.

This chain connects TRBV28 to TRBJ1-5; 8 bases are a match to TRBD1. V trimming: 10 bases; J trimming: 3 bases; junction bases outside the gene matches: 5. CDR3 length: 13 amino acids. The germline gives CDR1 MDHEN, CDR2 SYDVKM. CDR3 in amino acids: CATYRGINQPQHF. CDR3 bases: TGTGCCACCTACAGGGGGATCAATCAGCCCCAGCATTTT.

This rearrangement joins TRBV6-5 to TRBJ2-1, with D unclear. V shed 9 bases and J shed 4 bases, with 16 bases lying between them. The germline V gene has CDR1 MNHEY and CDR2 SVGAGI. The CDR3 has 14 amino acids. DNA of the CDR3: TGTGCCAGTTCTCTAGACCAAACTTACAATGAGCAGTTCTTC. Its protein is CASSLDQTYNEQFF.

The chain recombines TRBV5-6 with TRBJ2-1, with D possibly matching TRBD2 (6 bases). This CDR3 has 15 amino acids. Germline V gene data show CDR1 as SGHDT and CDR2 as YYEEEE. The ends were cut back, 0 bases at V and 4 bases at J, with 11 bases in the middle. CDR3 in amino acids: CASSLGPSAYNEQFF. CDR3 sequence (DNA): TGTGCCAGCAGCTTGGGGCCTAGCGCGTACAATGAGCAGTTCTTC. Using reference TRBV5-6 and TRBJ2-1 for the parts outside the CDR3, the full variable domain is DAGVTQSPTHLIKTRGQQVTLRCSPKSGHDTVSWYQQALGQGPQFIFQYYEEEERQRGNFPDRFSGHQFPNYSSELNVNALLLGDSALYLCASSLGPSAYNEQFFGPGTRLTVL.

The chain couples TRBV28 to TRBJ2-3, with D possibly matching TRBD2 (6 bases). V was pared by 6 bases and J by 0 bases, with 10 bases between. This CDR3 has 14 amino acids. Germline V gives CDR1 MDHEN, CDR2 SYDVKM. The CDR3 DNA reads as TGTGCCAGCAGGTGGGCGGGAAGCACAGATACGCAGTATTTT. It specifies CASRWAGSTDTQYF.

This clone has only one observation. This rearrangement joins TRBV15 to TRBJ2-3; TRBD1 matches 8 bases. The CDR3 length is 17 residues. V lost 0 bases to trimming and J lost 2 bases; unmatched junction nucleotides: 7. Germline CDR1 LNHNV, CDR2 YYDKDF (reference sequence). The CDR3 DNA reads TGTGCCACCAGCAGAGAGTCCCAGGGGGCTGACACAGATACGCAGTATTTT. Translated, it gives CATSRESQGADTDTQYF.

J is TRBJ2-7 and V is TRBV29-1, with TRBD2 matching 7 bases. The V gene end was trimmed by 0 bases and the J gene end by 1 base; junction bases not matched to a gene: 6. From germline, CDR1 is SQVTM and CDR2 ANQGSEA. The CDR3 contains 15 residues. CDR3 DNA: TGCAGCGTTGAAGATCGGCCTAGCGGATCCTACGAGCAGTACTTC. Translation: CSVEDRPSGSYEQYF.

This clone appeared once. The V and J genes are TRBV25-1 and TRBJ1-5; weak D call: TRBD1 (6 bases). V was pared by 6 bases and J by 3 bases, with 9 bases between. This CDR3 contains 13 residues. Germline V CDR1 and CDR2: MGHDK, SYGVNS. The CDR3 spells CASRGQNNQPQHF. In nucleotides, the CDR3 is TGTGCCAGCAGAGGACAGAACAATCAGCCCCAGCATTTT.

This chain uses TRBV19 with TRBJ1-1; 7 bases agree with TRBD1. Unmatched junction bases numbered 11, after V lost 6 bases and J lost 1 base. CDR3 length: 16 residues. The germline V gene encodes CDR1 LNHDA and CDR2 SQIVND (reference sequence). The CDR3 region is CASRRGPIGTNTEAFF. The CDR3 DNA is TGTGCCAGTAGAAGGGGGCCAATCGGGACGAACACTGAAGCTTTCTTT. Complete variable domain (other parts from reference TRBV19 and TRBJ1-1): DGGITQSPKYLFRKEGQNVTLSCEQNLNHDAMYWYRQDPGQGLRLIYYSQIVNDFQKGDIAEGYSVSREKKESFPLTVTSAQKNPTAFYLCASRRGPIGTNTEAFFGQGTRLTVV.

This clone was seen only once. V gene TRBV19 combines with J gene TRBJ1-5, with a tentative D call TRBD1 (6 bases). The CDR3 loop spans 15 amino acids. The germline gives CDR1 LNHDA, CDR2 SQIVND (reference sequence). V gave up 8 bases and J gave up 2 bases, with 16 bases separating them. The CDR3 DNA sequence: TGTGCCAGTTCAAGGTCCGCAGGGGGCAATCAGCCCCAGCATTTT. It encodes CASSRSAGGNQPQHF.

This clone was found once. The DNA for the CDR3 is TGTGCCAGCAGTTTCGGGACAGGGCGATTTGGCTACACCTTC. Translating gives CASSFGTGRFGYTF. The chain has TRBV6-5 and TRBJ1-2; 9 bases are shared with TRBD1. This CDR3 is 14 amino acids long. Germline V CDR1 and CDR2: MNHEY, SVGAGI. The V and J ends lost 4 bases and 7 bases, in that order; junction bases with no gene match: 7.